This entry lists 16 T cell receptor beta chains sequenced from one sample in a study of monozygotic twins with cystic fibrosis. This table comes from immunoSEQ multiplex PCR, and its TCRdb copy is limited to in-frame clones, with some not included. The data contain 30,000 to 35,000 clones, 66% of them singletons. The sequencing input was blood. These receptors all stem from a girl between 5 and 17 years old with cystic fibrosis.

This rearrangement joins TRBV5-6 to TRBJ2-3; 8 bases are a match to TRBD1. The CDR3 runs 15 residues. With 4 bases clipped from V and 6 bases from J, the junction kept 10 bases outside the gene matches. In germline, CDR1 is SGHDT, CDR2 YYEEEE. The CDR3 region is CASSLQGAPPDTQYF. As DNA, the CDR3 is TGTGCCAGCAGCCTCCAGGGGGCACCCCCGGATACGCAGTATTTT.

J is TRBJ2-5 and V is TRBV20-1; no clear D gene. CDR1 and CDR2 (germline): DFQATT, SNEGSKA (reference sequence). V was pared by 1 base and J by 3 bases, with 3 bases between. This CDR3 has 11 residues. DNA for the CDR3: TGCAGTGCTAGAGGTAAAGAGACCCAGTACTTC. This sequence encodes CSARGKETQYF.

The chain employs TRBV27 and TRBJ1-1; 10 nucleotides agree with TRBD1. This CDR3 has 18 amino acids. From germline, CDR1 is MNHEY and CDR2 SMNVEV (reference sequence). The V segment lost 5 bases and the J segment 1 base; nucleotides outside the gene matches: 13. The chain's CDR3 is CASSRTGTGARRNTEAFF. CDR3 nucleotides: TGTGCCAGCAGTCGAACCGGGACAGGGGCCCGACGGAACACTGAAGCTTTCTTT.

The chain recombines TRBV19 with TRBJ2-2; D call uncertain. Germline assignment: CDR1 LNHDA and CDR2 SQIVND (reference sequence). Between the trimmed V and J ends, which lost 8 bases and 0 bases, there was a span of 4 bases. This CDR3 spans 12 amino acids. The CDR3 is CASVANTGELFF. CDR3 coding DNA: TGTGCCAGTGTCGCGAACACCGGGGAGCTGTTTTTT.

V usage is TRBV29-1 and J usage is TRBJ2-7; 8 nucleotides align to TRBD1. Germline CDR1 is SQVTM and CDR2 is ANQGSEA. This CDR3 has 13 residues. The V gene end was trimmed by 7 bases and the J gene end by 1 base; junction bases not matched to a gene: 6. CDR3 loop: CSARTGHSYEQYF. The CDR3, as DNA: TGCAGCGCCCGGACAGGGCATTCCTACGAGCAGTACTTC.

A single count supports this clone. The V call is TRBV5-8, the J call TRBJ1-5, with TRBD1 matching 8 bases. Germline V gives CDR1 SGHTS, CDR2 YDEGEE. The CDR3 length is 16 residues. V shed 1 base, J shed 3 bases, and the junction held 6 bases outside the gene matches. The CDR3 sequence is CASSLSGQGDNQPQHF. CDR3 nucleotides: TGTGCCAGCAGCTTGTCTGGACAGGGTGACAATCAGCCCCAGCATTTT.

The J gene is TRBJ1-5, the V gene TRBV9; D uncertain. The CDR3 has 13 residues. Deletions cut 0 bases from V and 4 bases from J, with 5 bases between. The germline gives CDR1 SGDLS, CDR2 YYNGEE. CDR3: CASSVGANQPQHF. CDR3 bases: TGTGCCAGCAGCGTAGGTGCTAATCAGCCCCAGCATTTT.

V is TRBV29-1 and J is TRBJ2-1; TRBD2 agrees at 11 bases. The CDR3 runs to 16 residues. After removal of 1 base from V and 4 bases from J, the junction contained 6 bases not matched to a gene. The V gene's germline CDR1 is SQVTM and CDR2 ANQGSEA. This chain's CDR3 is CSVEGPGLAEYNEQFF. CDR3 sequence (DNA): TGCAGCGTTGAAGGACCGGGACTAGCGGAATACAATGAGCAGTTCTTC.

The chain employs TRBV6-5 and TRBJ2-7; TRBD1 matches at 8 bases. Germline V lookup: CDR1 MNHEY, CDR2 SVGAGI. V was clipped by 0 bases and J by 3 bases; unmatched bases: 4. This CDR3 comprises 15 residues. CDR3 in amino acids: CASSYSRQGNYEQYF. In nucleotides, the CDR3 is TGTGCCAGCAGTTACTCCCGACAGGGGAACTACGAGCAGTACTTC.

The chain combines TRBV2 with TRBJ1-4, with D perhaps TRBD1 (5 bases). CDR1 and CDR2 from the germline V gene are SNHLY and FYNNEI. The CDR3 runs to 16 residues. V was trimmed by 6 bases and J by 4 bases, leaving 18 bases between them. The CDR3 reads CASSHRIQGNNEKLFF. In DNA form, the CDR3 reads TGTGCCAGCAGCCATCGCATTCAGGGAAATAATGAAAAACTGTTTTTT.

V gene TRBV6-5 combines with J gene TRBJ2-1; 10 bases agree with TRBD2. This CDR3 comprises 15 residues. CDR1 is MNHEY and CDR2 is SVGAGI in the germline V gene. The trim removed 6 bases at V and 6 bases at J, leaving 8 bases unmatched. The CDR3 DNA is TGTGCCAGCAGCCCTAGCGGGAGAGGTGGCAATGAGCAGTTCTTC. Translating it yields CASSPSGRGGNEQFF.

This clone showed up just a few times. V is TRBV29-1 and J is TRBJ1-1; D uncertain. This CDR3 is built from 10 residues. CDR1 SQVTM and CDR2 ANQGSEA come from the germline V gene. V lost 8 bases, J lost 11 bases, and 15 bases lay in between. The CDR3 loop is CSQYTGGAFF. The CDR3, as DNA: TGCAGCCAATACACGGGAGGGGCTTTCTTT.

The rearrangement joins TRBV7-2 to TRBJ2-7, with a tentative D call TRBD2 (5 bases). Trimming left V 1 base short and J 0 bases short, with 10 bases between. There are 15 residues in the CDR3. Germline CDR1 SGHTA, CDR2 FQGNSA. In DNA form, the CDR3 reads TGTGCCAGCAGCTTAGTAGCGCTGGCCTCCTACGAGCAGTACTTC. Its protein product is CASSLVALASYEQYF.

This clone was observed once. The chain has TRBV5-6 and TRBJ2-2; no reliable D call. V lost 0 bases and J lost 2, with 5 bases in between. Germline CDR1 reads SGHDT; CDR2 reads YYEEEE. The CDR3 runs to 14 residues. This chain's CDR3 is CASSLVTNTGELFF. The CDR3 DNA is TGTGCCAGCAGCTTGGTGACAAACACCGGGGAGCTGTTTTTT.

The chain uses TRBV5-6 and TRBJ2-2; TRBD2 matches 10 bases. CDR3 length: 15 amino acids. Per germline, CDR1 SGHDT and CDR2 YYEEEE. J was trimmed by 3 bases and V by 3 bases; bases with no gene match: 2. Here the CDR3 reads CASSSGLADTGELFF. In DNA form, the CDR3 reads TGTGCCAGCAGCTCAGGACTAGCGGACACCGGGGAGCTGTTTTTT. The entire variable domain, with the rest obtained from reference TRBV5-6 and TRBJ2-2, is as follows: DAGVTQSPTHLIKTRGQQVTLRCSPKSGHDTVSWYQQALGQGPQFIFQYYEEEERQRGNFPDRFSGHQFPNYSSELNVNALLLGDSALYLCASSSGLADTGELFFGEGSRLTVL.

The chain is built from TRBV9 and TRBJ1-2; D unresolved. Germline loops: CDR1 SGDLS, CDR2 YYNGEE. This CDR3 is built from 15 residues. The V and J ends lost 4 bases and 4 bases respectively, with 17 bases between them. CDR3: CASSSIGGGSYGYTF. The DNA for the CDR3 is TGTGCCAGCAGCTCTATAGGAGGAGGCTCCTATGGCTACACCTTC.